The 6 T cell receptor beta chains listed next were all sequenced from one sample in a study of regulatory T cells in long-lasting Graves disease. Investigators prepared the TCR beta libraries by applying iRepertoire HTBI primers and Arm-PCR of CDR3 regions. TCRdb fed the multiplex PCR reads into MiXCR, producing one record per CDR3 protein. There are about 540,000 distinct CDR3 sequences in the sample; around an eighth occur only once, and about 10% lies in the top ten. The sample's time point: newly diagnosed GD, antithyroid drugs for less than 3 months. The TCR library was made from RNA extracted from PBMCs. The same sample was also studied in work on T cells in Graves' hyperthyroidism and ophthalmopathy.

Source: peripheral blood mononuclear cells (PBMCs), taken at new diagnosis, from a patient treated with antithyroid drugs. These receptors all come from a man in his thirties or forties with Graves disease.

This clonotype was counted ten times or more. V gene TRBV6-1 combines with J gene TRBJ2-5; TRBD2 matches at 10 bases. The V gene end was trimmed by 6 bases and the J gene end by 5 bases; junction bases not matched to a gene: 6. Per germline, CDR1 MNHNS and CDR2 SASEGT. The CDR3 covers 14 residues. The CDR3 loop reads CASSQRGLAETQYF. The CDR3 DNA follows: TGTGCCAGCAGCCAGCGGGGACTAGCGGAGACCCAGTACTTC.

The table lists this clonotype with a few counts. The chain links TRBV20-1 to TRBJ1-1; maybe TRBD1 (6 bases). The CDR3 length is 13 residues. V was pared by 3 bases and J by 1 base, with 9 bases between. Germline V gene sequence: CDR1 DFQATT, CDR2 SNEGSKA (reference sequence). The CDR3 is CSASWTANTEAFF. The DNA for the CDR3 is TGCAGTGCTAGTTGGACAGCGAACACTGAAGCTTTCTTT.

In this sample, this clonotype turned up many times. The chain employs TRBV27 and TRBJ1-2, with D unclear. The CDR3 covers 15 residues. The germline V gene encodes CDR1 MNHEY and CDR2 SMNVEV (reference sequence). The germline V and J ends were trimmed by 6 bases and 5 bases, with 19 bases remaining between them. For the CDR3, the DNA is TGTGCCAGCAGCCTGAGGGCCGGGTACAGTTATGGCTACACCTTC. This gives the protein CASSLRAGYSYGYTF.

This clonotype appeared a few times. The chain is built from TRBV9 and TRBJ2-5; D is perhaps TRBD2 (6 bases). CDR3 length equals 13 residues. CDR1 and CDR2 (germline): SGDLS, YYNGEE. Trimming took 0 bases from V and 5 from J, leaving 8 bases between them. In DNA form, the CDR3 reads TGTGCCAGCAGCGTAGGGGGACTGGAGACCCAGTACTTC. Its translation is CASSVGGLETQYF.

This clonotype showed up many times. The genes are TRBV20-1 and TRBJ1-6; TRBD1 agrees at 10 bases. The length of the CDR3 is 13 residues. The germline CDR1 and CDR2 sequences are DFQATT and SNEGSKA (reference sequence). With V trimmed by 5 bases and J by 9 bases, 4 bases remained unmatched. CDR3 coding DNA: TGCAGTGCTGACAGGGGGCATTCTTCACCCCTCCACTTT. It translates to CSADRGHSSPLHF.

This clonotype appeared once. The chain has TRBV25-1 and TRBJ1-2; TRBD1 matches at 10 bases. With V trimmed by 4 bases and J by 0 bases, 5 bases remained unmatched. Per the germline V gene, CDR1 is MGHDK and CDR2 is SYGVNS. The CDR3 extends over 16 amino acids. This CDR3 reads CASSGDRGRANYGYTF. In DNA, the CDR3 is TGTGCCAGCAGTGGTGACAGGGGGCGCGCTAACTATGGCTACACCTTC.